One and the same sample provided the 10 T cell receptor beta chains below, sequenced in a study of T-cell reconstitution after alpha-beta-depleted transplantation in children. Unique molecular identifiers tagged the TCRbeta library. TCRdb reprocessed the PCR reads with MiXCR, giving one entry per CDR3 protein. Here the sample spans approximately 400,000 distinct CDR3 sequences, 11% being singletons. The sample was PBMCs from the stem cell graft donor, taken from the stem cell graft. The receptors originated from a human donor who donated a stem cell graft to a child with acute myeloid leukemia.

This clonotype was seen just once. J is TRBJ1-2 and V is TRBV28, with D maybe TRBD1 (5 bases). Deletions cut 6 bases from V and 0 bases from J, with 8 bases between. CDR1 is MDHEN and CDR2 is SYDVKM in the germline V gene. This CDR3 is built from 13 residues. The CDR3 loop is CASRKGPNYGYTF. CDR3 DNA sequence: TGTGCCAGCAGGAAGGGACCTAACTATGGCTACACCTTC.

The chain is built from TRBV20-1 and TRBJ2-1; TRBD2 agrees at 9 bases. V lost 6 bases, J lost 7 bases, and 7 bases stayed unmatched. The CDR3 is 13 residues long. Germline CDR1 DFQATT, CDR2 SNEGSKA (reference sequence). CDR3 in amino acids: CSAWISGRNEQFF. Here the CDR3 DNA reads TGCAGTGCGTGGATTAGCGGGAGAAATGAGCAGTTCTTC.

The chain carries TRBV12-3 or TRBV12-4 and TRBJ1-1, with 7 bases lining up with TRBD1. This CDR3 has 15 residues. Unmatched junction bases numbered 10, after V lost 5 bases and J lost 4 bases. CDR3 DNA: TGTGCCAGCAGTCCCTGGGACAGTTTGGGCACTGAAGCTTTCTTT. This gives the protein CASSPWDSLGTEAFF.

The chain joins TRBV5-1 to TRBJ2-5, with TRBD2 as a possible D gene (6 bases). This CDR3 comprises 14 residues. Trimming removed 4 bases at V and 2 bases at J, with 12 bases between. From germline, CDR1 is SGHRS and CDR2 YFSETQ. The CDR3 spells CASSTSGSQETQYF. The CDR3 DNA sequence: TGCGCCAGCAGCACCTCCGGGAGTCAAGAGACCCAGTACTTC.

The table lists this clonotype with many counts. The chain couples TRBV6-4 to TRBJ2-1; D is ambiguous. From germline, CDR1 is MRHNA and CDR2 SNTAGT. The CDR3 totals 13 residues. Deletions cut 3 bases from V and 10 bases from J, with 13 bases between. The CDR3 bases are TGTGCCAGCAGTGATTCCGATAGGAACGAGCAGTTCTTC. It yields the protein CASSDSDRNEQFF.

This chain links TRBV7-2 with TRBJ1-2, with TRBD1 matching 7 bases. Trimming removed 5 bases from V and 4 bases from J; junction bases left unmatched: 7. Germline values: CDR1 SGHTA, CDR2 FQGNSA. The CDR3 runs 14 residues. CDR3 in amino acids: CASSDRDSGYGYTF. Written as DNA, the CDR3 is TGTGCCAGCAGCGACCGGGACAGCGGCTATGGCTACACCTTC. Variable domain in full (rest from reference TRBV7-2 and TRBJ1-2): GAGVSQSPSNKVTEKGKDVELRCDPISGHTALYWYRQSLGQGLEFLIYFQGNSAPDKSGLPSDRFSAERTGGSVSTLTIQRTQQEDSAVYLCASSDRDSGYGYTFGSGTRLTVV.

In this sample, this clonotype turned up a few times. The gene calls are TRBV11-1 and TRBJ2-1, with 12 bases aligning to TRBD2. Germline loops: CDR1 SGHAT, CDR2 FQDESV (reference sequence). Germline trimming cut 3 bases from V and 5 bases from J; bases unmatched to any gene: 2. The CDR3 totals 15 residues. The DNA for the CDR3 is TGTGCCAGCAGCTTTCTAGCGGGGGGGAACAATGAGCAGTTCTTC. Protein sequence: CASSFLAGGNNEQFF.

The chain links TRBV29-1 to TRBJ2-2; weak D call: TRBD2 (5 bases). Looked up from germline, CDR1 is SQVTM and CDR2 is ANQGSEA. V lost 1 base, J lost 3 bases, and 9 bases lay in between. The CDR3 contains 14 residues. The CDR3 region has the DNA TGCAGCGTTGAAGGGAGGACGCACACCGGGGAGCTGTTTTTT. Translating gives CSVEGRTHTGELFF.

This chain joins TRBV12-3 or TRBV12-4 and TRBJ2-3; D is unresolved. The CDR3 length is 14 residues. V gave up 3 bases and J gave up 0 bases, with 7 bases separating them. The CDR3 sequence: CASSFGPSTDTQYF. CDR3 nucleotide sequence: TGTGCCAGCAGTTTTGGGCCGAGCACAGATACGCAGTATTTT.

The J gene is TRBJ2-7, the V gene TRBV6-1; possibly TRBD1 for D (6 bases). V was trimmed by 2 bases and J by 3 bases, leaving 20 bases between them. The CDR3 has 17 amino acids. CDR1 is MNHNS and CDR2 is SASEGT in the germline V gene. The CDR3: CASSELDSAILYYEQYV. The CDR3 nucleotides read TGTGCCAGCAGTGAACTGGACAGTGCCATACTTTACTACGAGCAGTACGTC.